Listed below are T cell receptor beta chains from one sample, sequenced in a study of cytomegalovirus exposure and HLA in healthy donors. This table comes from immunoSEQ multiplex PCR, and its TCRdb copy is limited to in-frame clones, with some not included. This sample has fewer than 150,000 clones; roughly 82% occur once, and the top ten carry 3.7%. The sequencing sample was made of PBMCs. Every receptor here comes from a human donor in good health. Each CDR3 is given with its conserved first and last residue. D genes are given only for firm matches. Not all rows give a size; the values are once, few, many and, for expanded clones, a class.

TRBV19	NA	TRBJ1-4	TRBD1	CASSPDRGREEKLFF	TGTGCCAGTAGCCCGGACAGGGGAAGGGAAGAAAAACTGTTTTTT
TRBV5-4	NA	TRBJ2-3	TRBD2	CASSTGTSGRAGTDTQYF	TGTGCCAGCAGCACCGGGACTAGCGGGAGGGCCGGGACAGATACGCAGTATTTT
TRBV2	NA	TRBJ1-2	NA	CASSSSRGGYGYTF	TGTGCCAGCAGTTCATCCAGGGGTGGCTATGGCTACACCTTC
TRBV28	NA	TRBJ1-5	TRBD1	CASRRQGGNQPQHF	TGTGCCAGCAGGCGACAGGGGGGCAATCAGCCCCAGCATTTT
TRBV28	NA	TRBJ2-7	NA	CASSRGSEYEQYF	TGTGCCAGCAGCCGAGGCTCGGAGTACGAGCAGTACTTC
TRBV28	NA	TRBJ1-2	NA	CASRTGGLKLYGYTF	TGTGCCAGCAGGACCGGGGGACTAAAACTCTATGGCTACACCTTC
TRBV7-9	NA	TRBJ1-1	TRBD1	CASSFSGGGYTEAFF	TGTGCCAGCAGCTTCTCAGGGGGCGGGTACACTGAAGCTTTCTTT
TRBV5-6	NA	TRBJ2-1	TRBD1	CASSLGGQGALEQFF	TGTGCCAGCAGCTTGGGGGGACAGGGGGCACTGGAGCAGTTCTTC
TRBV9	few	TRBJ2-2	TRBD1	CASSPGQGVAGELFF	TGTGCCAGCAGCCCAGGACAGGGGGTCGCCGGGGAGCTGTTTTTT
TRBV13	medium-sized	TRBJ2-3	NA	CASSLETSETDTQYF	TGTGCCAGCAGCTTAGAGACTAGTGAGACAGATACGCAGTATTTT
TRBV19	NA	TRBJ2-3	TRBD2	CASRGTSGASTDTQYF	TGTGCCAGTAGGGGGACTAGCGGGGCTAGCACAGATACGCAGTATTTT
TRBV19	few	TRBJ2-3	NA	CASSLTTDTQYF	TGTGCCAGTAGTCTAACCACCGATACGCAGTATTTT
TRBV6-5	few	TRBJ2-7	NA	CASSQRSSYEQYF	TGTGCCAGCAGCCAGCGGAGCTCCTACGAGCAGTACTTC
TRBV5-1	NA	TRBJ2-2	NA	CASSLLALPNTGELFF	TGCGCCAGCAGCCTTCTGGCCCTCCCGAACACCGGGGAGCTGTTTTTT
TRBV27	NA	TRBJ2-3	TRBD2	CASSSRRLAGSTDTQYF	TGTGCCAGCAGTTCTAGGAGGCTAGCGGGAAGCACAGATACGCAGTATTTT
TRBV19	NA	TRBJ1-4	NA	CASSIDSNLNEKLFF	TGTGCCAGTAGTATCGACAGTAATCTTAATGAAAAACTGTTTTTT
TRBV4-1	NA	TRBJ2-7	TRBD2	CASSRTTSGSSYEQYF	TGCGCCAGCAGCCGAACGACTAGCGGGAGCTCCTACGAGCAGTACTTC
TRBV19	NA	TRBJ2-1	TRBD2	CASSISSIRGLAGRSYNEQFF	TGTGCCAGTAGTATATCGTCAATCCGGGGACTAGCGGGAAGGTCCTACAATGAGCAGTTCTTC
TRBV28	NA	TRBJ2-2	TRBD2	CASSYRLAGVGTGELFF	TGTGCCAGCAGTTATCGGCTAGCGGGAGTTGGCACCGGGGAGCTGTTTTTT
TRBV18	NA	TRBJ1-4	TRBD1	CASSPQTGGSEKLFF	TGTGCCAGCTCACCACAGACAGGGGGGTCTGAAAAACTGTTTTTT
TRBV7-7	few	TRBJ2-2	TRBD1	CASSPRTGGNTGELFF	TGTGCCAGCAGCCCCCGGACAGGGGGAAACACCGGGGAGCTGTTTTTT
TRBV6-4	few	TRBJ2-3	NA	CASSDSVGGTDTQYF	TGTGCCAGCAGTGACTCGGTCGGGGGCACAGATACGCAGTATTTT
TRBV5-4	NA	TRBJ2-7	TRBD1	CASSLDPGTADSYEQYF	TGTGCCAGCAGCTTGGACCCCGGGACAGCCGACTCCTACGAGCAGTACTTC
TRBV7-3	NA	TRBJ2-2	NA	CASSSLTLGELFF	TGTGCCAGCAGCTCCCTGACACTCGGGGAGCTGTTTTTT
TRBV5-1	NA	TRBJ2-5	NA	CASSLGPGLETQYF	TGCGCCAGCAGCCTGGGCCCGGGGTTAGAGACCCAGTACTTC
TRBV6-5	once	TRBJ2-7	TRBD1	CASSYGTAVYEQYF	TGTGCCAGCAGTTATGGGACAGCCGTCTACGAGCAGTACTTC
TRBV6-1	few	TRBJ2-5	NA	CASSDVGRKWWETQYF	TGTGCCAGCAGTGATGTCGGCAGGAAGTGGTGGGAGACCCAGTACTTC
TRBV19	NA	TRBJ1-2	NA	CASSLDRPTNYGYTF	TGTGCCAGTAGTCTAGACAGGCCTACTAACTATGGCTACACCTTC
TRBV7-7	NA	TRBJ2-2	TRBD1	CGKMRGHNTGELFF	TGTGGTAAGATGAGGGGGCATAACACCGGGGAGCTGTTTTTT
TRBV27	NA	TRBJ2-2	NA	CASSPTGTRNTGELFF	TGTGCCAGCAGTCCAACCGGGACAAGGAACACCGGGGAGCTGTTTTTT
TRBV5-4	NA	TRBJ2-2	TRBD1	CASSARTGGNTGELFF	TGTGCCAGCAGCGCGAGGACAGGGGGCAACACCGGGGAGCTGTTTTTT
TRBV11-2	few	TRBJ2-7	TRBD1	CASNLWGQGATYEQYF	TGTGCCAGCAACCTATGGGGACAGGGGGCAACCTACGAGCAGTACTTC
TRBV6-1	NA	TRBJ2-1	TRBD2	CASPGTSGNNEQFF	TGTGCCAGCCCCGGGACTAGCGGAAACAATGAGCAGTTCTTC
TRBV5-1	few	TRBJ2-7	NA	CASSLDITYEQYF	TGCGCCAGCAGCTTGGACATAACCTACGAGCAGTACTTC
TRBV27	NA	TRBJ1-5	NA	CASKTQGKSNQPQHF	TGTGCCAGCAAAACACAGGGAAAAAGCAATCAGCCCCAGCATTTT
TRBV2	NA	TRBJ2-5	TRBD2	CASIVAGGPVSRETQYF	TGTGCCAGCATTGTAGCGGGAGGGCCTGTTTCAAGAGAGACCCAGTACTTC
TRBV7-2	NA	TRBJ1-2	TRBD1	CASSSDRGLYGYTF	TGTGCCAGCAGCTCGGACAGGGGGCTCTATGGCTACACCTTC
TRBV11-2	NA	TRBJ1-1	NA	CASSLVGGVNTEAFF	TGTGCCAGCAGCTTAGTGGGGGGAGTCAACACTGAAGCTTTCTTT
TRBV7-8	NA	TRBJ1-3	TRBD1	CASSWTGAGNTIYF	TGTGCCAGCAGCTGGACAGGGGCTGGAAACACCATATATTTT
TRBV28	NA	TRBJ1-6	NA	CASTPFTGHSPLHF	TGTGCCAGCACCCCATTTACAGGGCATTCACCCCTCCACTTT
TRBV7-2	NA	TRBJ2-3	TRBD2	CASSFAPPGGSTDTQYF	TGTGCCAGCAGCTTCGCCCCACCGGGGGGGAGCACAGATACGCAGTATTTT
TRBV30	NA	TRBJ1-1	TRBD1	CAWREDRFNAEAFF	TGTGCCTGGAGGGAGGACAGGTTTAACGCTGAAGCTTTCTTT